The sequence of this TCR beta chain was determined in a study of blood T cell repertoires in COVID-19. In the case of this clone: Additional DNA sequences in this sample encode the identical CDR3.

Germline CDR1 is SGHRS and CDR2 is YFSETQ. The V gene end was trimmed by 3 bases and the J gene end by 3 bases; junction bases not matched to a gene: 6. CDR3 length: 15 residues. TCRdb's table, derived via immunoSEQ multiplex PCR, lists solely in-frame clones and lacks some. In the table there are some 80,000 clones, roughly 85% of which are singletons. The chain combines TRBV5-1 with TRBJ2-1; 7 bases align to TRBD2. This receptor was taken from a man aged 55 to 69 with COVID-19, enrolled during active disease. The sample consisted of peripheral blood. This CDR3 is CASSSEGGSYNEQFF. The CDR3 coding sequence is TGCGCCAGCAGCTCGGAGGGCGGGAGCTACAATGAGCAGTTCTTC.